A single sample gave rise to the 30 T cell receptor beta chains below, sequenced in a study of cytomegalovirus exposure and HLA in healthy donors. 60 Vbeta and 13 Jbeta primers were used in PCR. Measured with immunoSEQ multiplex PCR; TCRdb has only the in-frame clones, and not every one. The sample has around 130,000 clones; around 78% are singletons. The sample taken for sequencing was PBMCs. The receptor set was obtained from a woman in her forties in good health and CMV-seronegative.

This chain uses TRBV5-1 with TRBJ2-3; a possible D gene is TRBD1 (5 bases). This CDR3 has 14 amino acids. Germline loops: CDR1 SGHRS, CDR2 YFSETQ. Trimming took off 1 base at V and 2 bases at J, with 8 bases between the two ends. Here the CDR3 DNA reads TGCGCCAGCAGCTTGCAGGGTTTCACAGATACGCAGTATTTT. It is translated as CASSLQGFTDTQYF.

The rearrangement links TRBV19 to TRBJ1-5; 8 nucleotides line up with TRBD1. This CDR3 has 15 amino acids. Trimming took 7 bases from V and 4 from J; bases not matched to a gene: 9. Germline CDR1 is LNHDA and CDR2 is SQIVND (reference sequence). Here the CDR3 reads CASKVSGGGNQPQHF. In DNA, the CDR3 is TGTGCCAGTAAGGTTTCAGGGGGCGGGAATCAGCCCCAGCATTTT.

The rearrangement uses TRBV30 and TRBJ1-1; D may be TRBD1 (6 bases). The V end lost 3 bases, the J end lost 0 bases, and 11 bases lay between the germline ends. CDR1 and CDR2 from the germline V gene are GTSNPN and SVGIG (reference sequence). This CDR3 has 14 amino acids. Here the CDR3 reads CAWRRTDLNTEAFF. In DNA, the CDR3 is TGTGCCTGGAGACGGACAGACTTGAACACTGAAGCTTTCTTT.

About this clone itself: The sample contains more than one DNA sequence encoding this CDR3. This chain connects TRBV21-1 to TRBJ2-4; TRBD1 reflects the table's D call only, with no check against the DNA. TRBV21-1 is an annotated pseudogene. This CDR3 spans 15 amino acids. CDR3 residues: CASSGRDKTKNIQYF. The CDR3 nucleotides are TGTGCCAGCAGCGGCCGGGACAAAACCAAAAACATTCAGTACTTC.

J is TRBJ2-5 and V is TRBV11-2; no firm D call. The DNA end is a closer match to TRBJ2-7, so the J assignment may be wrong. CDR1 and CDR2 (germline): SGHAT, FQNNGV. This CDR3 spans 12 amino acids. CDR3 region: CASSPPAYEQYF. The CDR3 DNA reads TGTGCCAGCAGCCCCCCTGCCTACGAGCAGTACTTC.

The chain is built from TRBV28 and TRBJ1-1; maybe TRBD1 (6 bases). The CDR3 length is 18 residues. Germline lookup yields CDR1 MDHEN and CDR2 SYDVKM. The V and J ends lost 5 bases and 4 bases respectively, with 26 bases between them. CDR3 DNA: TGTGCCAGCAGTGCCCCGTCTTTGTGGGGGCGCTTCGTCACTGAAGCTTTCTTT. Translated: CASSAPSLWGRFVTEAFF. The full variable domain, in which reference TRBV28 and TRBJ1-1 provide the parts outside the CDR3, is DVKVTQSSRYLVKRTGEKVFLECVQDMDHENMFWYRQDPGLGLRLIYFSYDVKMKEKGDIPEGYSVSREKKERFSLILESASTNQTSMYLCASSAPSLWGRFVTEAFFGQGTRLTVV.

Concerning this clone itself: One end of the junction fails to match germline, which may point to a read error. The V and J genes are TRBV27 and TRBJ2-2; TRBD2 matches 10 bases. Germline CDR1 and CDR2: MNHEY and SMNVEV (reference sequence). The CDR3 is 17 amino acids. The CDR3 protein is CASRLRGTSAPTGELFF. The CDR3 DNA is TGTGCCAGCCGTTTGCGCGGGACTAGCGCTCCAACCGGGGAGCTGTTTTTT.

The V gene is TRBV13, the J gene TRBJ2-3; TRBD2 agrees at 11 bases. The CDR3 runs 15 residues. Germline V gene lookup returns CDR1 PRHDT and CDR2 FYEKMQ (reference sequence). Trimming at V came to 5 bases and at J to 6 bases, leaving 7 bases not matched to a gene. CDR3 in amino acids: CASSTPGTSGDTQYF. CDR3 bases: TGTGCCAGCAGCACTCCCGGGACTAGCGGCGATACGCAGTATTTT.

This rearrangement joins TRBV6-6 to TRBJ1-1; D might be TRBD1 (6 bases). The length of the CDR3 is 13 residues. CDR1 is MNHNY and CDR2 is SVGAGI in the germline V gene (reference sequence). Trimming took 6 bases from V and 11 from J, leaving 19 bases between them. CDR3 region: CASSTAGGRTAFF. The CDR3 DNA reads as TGTGCCAGCAGCACAGCTGGGGGCAGGACGGCTTTCTTT.

The rearrangement uses TRBV5-1 and TRBJ2-7; 7 nucleotides line up with TRBD1. CDR3 length: 15 amino acids. The germline V gene encodes CDR1 SGHRS and CDR2 YFSETQ. Unmatched junction bases numbered 5, after V lost 0 bases and J lost 2 bases. The CDR3 coding sequence is TGCGCCAGCAGCTTGGTAGGGGGCCTTACCTACGAGCAGTACTTC. Its translation: CASSLVGGLTYEQYF. Supplemented by reference TRBV5-1 and TRBJ2-7, the full variable domain reads KAGVTQTPRYLIKTRGQQVTLSCSPISGHRSVSWYQQTPGQGLQFLFEYFSETQRNKGNFPGRFSGRQFSNSRSEMNVSTLELGDSALYLCASSLVGGLTYEQYFGPGTRLTVT.

V gene TRBV7-8 combines with J gene TRBJ1-6; D is possibly TRBD1 (5 bases). CDR3 length: 18 residues. Trimming removed 5 bases from V and 0 bases from J, with 17 bases in between. CDR1 is SGHVS and CDR2 is FQNEAQ in the germline V gene. CDR3 nucleotide sequence: TGTGCCAGCAGCGTCCGGATACAGGAGAGCTCCTATAATTCACCCCTCCACTTT. This gives the protein CASSVRIQESSYNSPLHF.

This chain connects TRBV7-2 to TRBJ2-7, with 8 bases identical to TRBD1. Germline V gene data show CDR1 as SGHTA and CDR2 as FQGNSA. The CDR3 contains 15 residues. J gave up 2 bases and V 4 bases, and 7 bases lay outside the gene matches. The CDR3 sequence: CASSYNPTGAYEQYF. CDR3 coding DNA: TGTGCCAGCAGCTACAACCCGACAGGGGCCTACGAGCAGTACTTC.

The rearrangement links TRBV9 to TRBJ1-5; D not resolved. This CDR3 has 15 amino acids. Trimming left V 4 bases short and J 5 bases short, with 16 bases between. Germline loops: CDR1 SGDLS, CDR2 YYNGEE. The CDR3 is CASSLSLQEDQPQHF. CDR3 nucleotide sequence: TGTGCCAGCAGCCTGTCTCTTCAGGAGGATCAGCCCCAGCATTTT. The full variable domain, its missing parts supplied by reference TRBV9 and TRBJ1-5, is DSGVTQTPKHLITATGQRVTLRCSPRSGDLSVYWYQQSLDQGLQFLIQYYNGEERAKGNILERFSAQQFPDLHSELNLSSLELGDSALYFCASSLSLQEDQPQHFGDGTRLSIL.

The chain combines TRBV2 with TRBJ2-7; 13 nucleotides match TRBD2. The CDR3 is 14 residues long. The junction had 3 bases not matched to a gene; V was cut back by 7 bases and J by 3 bases. Per the germline V gene, CDR1 is SNHLY and CDR2 is FYNNEI. DNA of the CDR3: TGTGCCAGCACTAGGACTAGCGGGAGCTACGAGCAGTACTTC. Translation gives CASTRTSGSYEQYF.

This clone was recorded once. The chain has TRBV7-2 and TRBJ2-3; D possibly corresponds to TRBD2 (5 bases). Trimming removed 1 base at V and 0 bases at J, with 5 bases between. This CDR3 spans 14 amino acids. In germline, CDR1 is SGHTA, CDR2 FQGNSA. Here the CDR3 DNA reads TGTGCCAGCAGCTTAGGGGAGAGCACAGATACGCAGTATTTT. It specifies CASSLGESTDTQYF.

The chain has TRBV9 and TRBJ1-3; tentative D call: TRBD1 (6 bases). Germline CDR1 reads SGDLS; CDR2 reads YYNGEE. The CDR3 length is 17 residues. Trimming stripped 0 bases from V and 0 bases from J, with 13 bases between. The chain's CDR3 is CASSVAGGGSSGNTIYF. DNA of the CDR3: TGTGCCAGCAGCGTAGCTGGCGGGGGCAGCTCTGGAAACACCATATATTTT.

This clone has a handful of counts. The chain links TRBV11-2 to TRBJ1-1; weak D call: TRBD1 (6 bases). Germline CDR1 and CDR2: SGHAT and FQNNGV. Trimming took 1 base from V and 7 from J, leaving 16 bases between them. The CDR3 runs 15 residues. The CDR3 DNA is TGTGCCAGCAGCTTAGGCGTGGGGTCAGGGGTTGAAGCTTTCTTT. Encoded protein: CASSLGVGSGVEAFF.

The CDR3 is CASSPGQGYNEQFF. In nucleotides, the CDR3 is TGTGCCAGCAGCCCGGGACAGGGCTACAATGAGCAGTTCTTC. This chain links TRBV7-7 with TRBJ2-1; 9 bases fit TRBD1. The germline CDR1 and CDR2 sequences are SSHAT and FNYEAQ (reference sequence). J gave up 3 bases and V 5 bases, and 2 bases lay outside the gene matches. The CDR3 length is 14 residues.

This chain joins TRBV7-9 and TRBJ1-1; no clear D gene. From germline, CDR1 is SEHNR and CDR2 FQNEAQ (reference sequence). The CDR3 has 14 residues. The ends were cut back, 5 bases at V and 5 bases at J, with 15 bases in the middle. The CDR3 coding sequence is TGTGCCAGCAGCCTAACGTCAGGTCGGACTGAAGCTTTCTTT. Its translation is CASSLTSGRTEAFF.

The chain couples TRBV6-1 to TRBJ2-7; D remains ambiguous. CDR3 length equals 11 residues. In germline, CDR1 is MNHNS, CDR2 SASEGT. V lost 7 bases to trimming and J lost 5 bases, with 9 bases between them. CDR3 nucleotide sequence: TGTGCCAGCATATTGGGCGACGAGCAGTACTTC. Its protein product is CASILGDEQYF.

The CDR3 DNA reads TGTGCCAGCTCACGACGACAGTCGAGCTCCTACGAGCAGTACTTC. Translation gives CASSRRQSSSYEQYF. The chain links TRBV18 to TRBJ2-7; tentative D call: TRBD1 (5 bases). V was trimmed by 4 bases and J by 0 bases, leaving 13 bases between them. The germline CDR1 and CDR2 sequences are KGHSH and LQKENI. This CDR3 has 15 residues.

This sequence joins TRBV7-2 and TRBJ2-5; a possible D gene is TRBD2 (5 bases). CDR3 length equals 15 residues. The germline CDR1 and CDR2 sequences are SGHTA and FQGNSA. Trimming removed 3 bases at V and 5 bases at J, with 16 bases between. The CDR3 DNA reads TGTGCCAGCAGCTTTAGGCTTGAGGGCGGGGAGACCCAGTACTTC. It encodes CASSFRLEGGETQYF.

The rearrangement links TRBV6-5 to TRBJ2-1; D is perhaps TRBD2 (6 bases). The germline CDR1 and CDR2 sequences are MNHEY and SVGAGI. V was cut by 8 bases and J by 0 bases, with 14 bases left in between. The CDR3 totals 15 residues. The CDR3 nucleotides read TGTGCCAGCTCCCCGGCGGGATACTCCTACAATGAGCAGTTCTTC. Amino acid sequence: CASSPAGYSYNEQFF.

The genes are TRBV30 and TRBJ1-2, with 7 bases lining up with TRBD1. The germline CDR1 and CDR2 sequences are GTSNPN and SVGIG (reference sequence). The CDR3 is 11 amino acids. V was clipped by 7 bases and J by 4 bases; unmatched bases: 3. The CDR3 nucleotides read TGTGCCTTCCGGGACAGCTATGGCTACACCTTC. It encodes CAFRDSYGYTF.

The chain links TRBV27 to TRBJ2-1, with 11 bases fitting TRBD2. Trimming at V came to 1 base and at J to 5 bases, leaving 10 bases not matched to a gene. This CDR3 has 18 residues. From germline, CDR1 is MNHEY and CDR2 SMNVEV (reference sequence). The CDR3: CASSLFGPGTSGNNEQFF. In nucleotides, the CDR3 is TGTGCCAGCAGTTTATTTGGGCCCGGGACTAGCGGAAACAATGAGCAGTTCTTC.

Comments on this clone: The final CDR3 position lacks the conserved phenylalanine or tryptophan, pointing to a likely read error. The chain employs TRBV5-5 and TRBJ2-7; the match to TRBD1 covers 9 bases. The germline gives CDR1 SGHKS, CDR2 YYEKEE (reference sequence). The CDR3 is made up of 15 amino acids. Losses at the gene ends were 5 bases for V and 1 base for J; bases not matched to a gene: 7. CDR3 sequence (DNA): TGTGCCAGCAGTTCCGGGACAGGGCTTTCCTACGAGCAGTACCTC. This sequence encodes CASSSGTGLSYEQYL.

The chain is built from TRBV2 and TRBJ2-2, with 8 bases that match TRBD1. V trimming: 4 bases; J trimming: 4 bases; junction bases outside the gene matches: 5. The CDR3 spans 15 residues. CDR1 SNHLY and CDR2 FYNNEI come from the germline V gene. The CDR3 sequence: CASSAGQGGTGELFF. The CDR3 region has the DNA TGTGCCAGCAGTGCTGGACAGGGAGGCACCGGGGAGCTGTTTTTT.

In DNA form, the CDR3 reads TGTGCCAGCAGCGTAGTTGGGGGGGGAGGGGATACGCAGTATTTT. This translates into CASSVVGGGGDTQYF. The rearrangement uses TRBV9 and TRBJ2-3, with 7 bases aligning to TRBD2. The CDR3 loop spans 15 amino acids. CDR1 and CDR2 (germline): SGDLS, YYNGEE. With V trimmed by 0 bases and J by 6 bases, 7 bases remained unmatched.

The count of this clone is one. V is TRBV25-1 and J is TRBJ1-1; 7 bases are a match to TRBD1. J gave up 6 bases and V 7 bases, and 8 bases lay outside the gene matches. This CDR3 contains 13 residues. Germline CDR1 MGHDK, CDR2 SYGVNS. CDR3 in amino acids: CASKGRQGAEAFF. CDR3 nucleotide sequence: TGTGCCAGCAAGGGTAGACAGGGCGCTGAAGCTTTCTTT.

On this clone: Sequence at one end of the junction differs from germline and may be a read error. The chain links TRBV7-6 to TRBJ1-1, with D perhaps TRBD1 (5 bases). This CDR3 is 15 amino acids long. CDR1 is SGHVS and CDR2 is FNYEAQ in the germline V gene. CDR3 loop: CASSPYSQGGTKAFF. DNA for the CDR3: TGTGCCAGCAGCCCTTACTCTCAGGGAGGCACTAAAGCTTTCTTT. The variable domain in full, completed from reference TRBV7-6 and TRBJ1-1, reads GAGVSQSPRYKVTKRGQDVALRCDPISGHVSLYWYRQALGQGPEFLTYFNYEAQQDKSGLPNDRFSAERPEGSISTLTIQRTEQRDSAMYRCASSPYSQGGTKAFFGQGTRLTVV.